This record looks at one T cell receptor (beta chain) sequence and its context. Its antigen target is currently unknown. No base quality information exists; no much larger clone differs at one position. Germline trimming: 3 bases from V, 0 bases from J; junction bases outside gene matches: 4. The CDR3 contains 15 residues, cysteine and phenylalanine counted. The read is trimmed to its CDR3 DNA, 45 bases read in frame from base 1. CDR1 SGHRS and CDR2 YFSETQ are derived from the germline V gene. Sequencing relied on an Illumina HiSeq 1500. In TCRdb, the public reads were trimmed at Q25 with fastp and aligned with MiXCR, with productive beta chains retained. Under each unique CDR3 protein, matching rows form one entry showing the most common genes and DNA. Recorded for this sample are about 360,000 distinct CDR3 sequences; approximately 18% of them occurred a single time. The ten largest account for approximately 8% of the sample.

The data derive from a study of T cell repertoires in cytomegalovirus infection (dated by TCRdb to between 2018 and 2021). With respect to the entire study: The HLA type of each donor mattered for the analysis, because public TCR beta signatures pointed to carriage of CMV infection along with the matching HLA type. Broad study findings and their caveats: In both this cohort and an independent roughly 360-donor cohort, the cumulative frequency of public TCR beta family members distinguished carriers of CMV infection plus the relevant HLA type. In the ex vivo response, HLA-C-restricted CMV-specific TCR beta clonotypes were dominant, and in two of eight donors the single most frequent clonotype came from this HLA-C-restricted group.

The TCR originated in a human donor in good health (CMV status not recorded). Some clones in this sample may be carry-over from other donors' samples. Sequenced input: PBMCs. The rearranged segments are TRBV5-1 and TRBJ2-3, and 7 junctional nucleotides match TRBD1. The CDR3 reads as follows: CASSYRDSSTDTQYF. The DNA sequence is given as TGCGCCAGCAGCTACCGGGACAGTAGCACAGATACGCAGTATTTT.